This T cell receptor beta chain was found in a study of CD8 T cells in Susac syndrome. The study's findings and limits: The number of Susac-specific public clones found was approximately 17 in total CD8+ repertoires and about five in CD8+ TEMRA repertoires.

The authors carried out high-throughput sequencing of TCR beta. They applied it to CD8+ and CD4+ T cells obtained from blood. Patients with Susac syndrome met diagnostic criteria defined recently for definite or probable disease. This clonotype was counted a single time. The target antigen is unknown. Trimming removed 1 base from V and 1 base from J, with 10 bases in between. The CDR3 contains 15 residues. Germline CDR1 and CDR2: SNHLY and FYNNEI. An amount of RNA that ranged from roughly 0.5 to 1 ug was reverse transcribed with random hexamers. Across 54 Vbeta and 13 Jbeta, TCR beta CDR3 was amplified with immunoSEQ multiplex PCR. Each CDR3 protein gets one entry after TCRdb re-called the immunoSEQ multiplex PCR reads with MiXCR. In the table there are about 190,000 distinct CDR3 sequences, roughly 94% of which are singletons.

The sequencing input was CD8+ T cells from PBMCs. This rearrangement joins TRBV2 to TRBJ1-1; D is undetermined. This TCR was recovered from a human donor with Susac syndrome. CDR3 sequence reads: CASSEGRTANTEAFF. The CDR3 DNA reads as TGTGCCAGCAGTGAAGGTCGTACGGCGAACACTGAAGCTTTCTTT.